A single sample is the source of the 11 T cell receptor beta chains below, sequenced in a study of blood T cell repertoires in COVID-19. TCRdb's copy holds only in-frame clones and misses some; the assay was immunoSEQ multiplex PCR. Among roughly 160,000 clones, approximately 80% were seen once, and the ten largest hold roughly 12%. Sequenced input: PBMCs or T cells enriched from blood (not recorded which). These receptors all stem from a man aged 45-65 years who had recovered from COVID-19.

The rearrangement links TRBV7-9 to TRBJ1-1; D not resolved. CDR1 and CDR2 from the germline V gene are SEHNR and FQNEAQ (reference sequence). CDR3 size: 14 residues. V lost 6 bases to trimming and J lost 1 base, with 12 bases between them. The CDR3 here is CASSSPTGNTEAFF. The CDR3 coding sequence is TGTGCCAGCAGTTCCCCAACGGGGAACACTGAAGCTTTCTTT.

The chain uses TRBV11-2 and TRBJ2-7; D is unclear. The V end lost 5 bases, the J end lost 0 bases, and 11 bases lay between the germline ends. CDR1 is SGHAT and CDR2 is FQNNGV in the germline V gene. The CDR3 has 14 residues. CDR3 nucleotide sequence: TGTGCCAGCAGCGCCAGACATGACTCCTACGAGCAGTACTTC. It yields the protein CASSARHDSYEQYF. Using reference TRBV11-2 and TRBJ2-7 for the parts outside the CDR3, the full variable domain is EAGVAQSPRYKIIEKRQSVAFWCNPISGHATLYWYQQILGQGPKLLIQFQNNGVVDDSQLPKDRFSAERLKGVDSTLKIQPAKLEDSAVYLCASSARHDSYEQYFGPGTRLTVT.

This clone is a singleton in its sample. This rearrangement joins TRBV18 to TRBJ2-5, with 11 positions matching TRBD2. The germline V gene has CDR1 KGHSH and CDR2 LQKENI. The junction had 1 base not matched to a gene; V was cut back by 2 bases and J by 2 bases. CDR3 length equals 15 residues. The CDR3 DNA reads TGTGCCAGCTCACCAGCTAGCGGGGGGCAAGAGACCCAGTACTTC. This sequence encodes CASSPASGGQETQYF.

This chain connects TRBV6-5 to TRBJ1-1; no definite D call. This CDR3 comprises 13 residues. V lost 8 bases and J 3 bases, leaving 13 bases between the germline ends. Per the germline V gene, CDR1 is MNHEY and CDR2 is SVGAGI. CDR3 residues: CASASWAYTEAFF. CDR3 coding DNA: TGTGCCAGCGCAAGCTGGGCATACACTGAAGCTTTCTTT.

This clone occurred a few times. In nucleotides, the CDR3 is TGTGCCAGCAGCGCGGGACAGACCTTGGAAAAACTGTTTTTT. Protein: CASSAGQTLEKLFF. This chain links TRBV9 with TRBJ1-4; 7 bases match TRBD1. CDR3 size: 14 residues. With V trimmed by 3 bases and J by 8 bases, 7 bases remained unmatched. Germline lookup yields CDR1 SGDLS and CDR2 YYNGEE.

The chain links TRBV23-1 to TRBJ1-1; D perhaps matches TRBD1 (5 bases). TRBV23-1 is designated an ORF whose function remains uncertain. The length of the CDR3 is 19 residues. Trimming removed 8 bases at V and 0 bases at J, with 28 bases between. The chain's CDR3 is CASFEIRGDCTPMNTEAFF. DNA of the CDR3: TGCGCCAGCTTCGAGATAAGAGGGGACTGCACTCCTATGAACACTGAAGCTTTCTTT.

The chain combines TRBV6-5 with TRBJ1-2; D gene uncertain. CDR3 length: 13 amino acids. The ends were cut back, 0 bases at V and 3 bases at J, with 5 bases in the middle. Germline V CDR1 and CDR2: MNHEY, SVGAGI. CDR3 loop: CASSYSEDYGYTF. The CDR3 DNA sequence: TGTGCCAGCAGTTACTCTGAGGACTATGGCTACACCTTC.

The chain couples TRBV2 to TRBJ2-1, with D possibly being TRBD2 (7 bases). Germline V gene data show CDR1 as SNHLY and CDR2 as FYNNEI. The CDR3 is 15 residues long. The V and J ends lost 2 bases and 7 bases respectively, with 15 bases between them. The CDR3 here is CASSERGEGRNEQFF. CDR3 DNA: TGTGCCAGCAGTGAAAGGGGGGAGGGGCGGAATGAGCAGTTCTTC. The full variable domain, in which reference TRBV2 and TRBJ2-1 provide the parts outside the CDR3, is EPEVTQTPSHQVTQMGQEVILRCVPISNHLYFYWYRQILGQKVEFLVSFYNNEISEKSEIFDDQFSVERPDGSNFTLKIRSTKLEDSAMYFCASSERGEGRNEQFFGPGTRLTVL.

The genes are TRBV5-5 and TRBJ1-3, with D uncertain. Germline V gene data show CDR1 as SGHKS and CDR2 as YYEKEE (reference sequence). The CDR3 totals 16 residues. V shed 2 bases and J shed 0 bases, with 12 bases lying between them. This CDR3 reads CASSFVQASSGNTIYF. CDR3 DNA sequence: TGTGCCAGCAGCTTTGTTCAGGCGAGCTCTGGAAACACCATATATTTT.

This clone appeared a single time. This rearrangement joins TRBV19 to TRBJ2-3; 11 bases are a match to TRBD2. From germline, CDR1 is LNHDA and CDR2 SQIVND (reference sequence). The CDR3 is made up of 15 amino acids. Trimming removed 7 bases from V and 4 bases from J; junction bases left unmatched: 7. In nucleotides, the CDR3 is TGTGCCAGTACTTTTAGCGGGGGGGCTGCAGATACGCAGTATTTT. The encoded protein is CASTFSGGAADTQYF. Based on the CDR3 plus reference TRBV19 and TRBJ2-3, the full variable domain is DGGITQSPKYLFRKEGQNVTLSCEQNLNHDAMYWYRQDPGQGLRLIYYSQIVNDFQKGDIAEGYSVSREKKESFPLTVTSAQKNPTAFYLCASTFSGGAADTQYFGPGTRLTVL.

The V gene is TRBV6-5, the J gene TRBJ2-2; D possibly corresponds to TRBD2 (6 bases). Deletions cut 2 bases from V and 4 bases from J, with 14 bases between. This CDR3 has 16 residues. Germline lookup yields CDR1 MNHEY and CDR2 SVGAGI. The CDR3 protein is CASSYLAGRVTGELFF. CDR3 sequence (DNA): TGTGCCAGCAGTTACCTGGCGGGGCGAGTCACCGGGGAGCTGTTTTTT.